This entry features one T cell receptor beta chain sequence. This specimen comes from a study of blood T cell repertoires in COVID-19. Whole-study context: From the United States, Italy and Spain came samples of acute and convalescent COVID-19.

Germline CDR1 is MNHEY and CDR2 is SVGAGI. J lost 6 bases, V lost 7 bases, and 6 bases had no gene match. CDR3 length: 13 residues. In the authors' workflow: Estimation of nucleated cell counts was performed using reference gene primer amplification. Generated by immunoSEQ multiplex PCR, the TCRdb table keeps only in-frame clones and is missing some. V and J calls and clone size are as listed in that table; D and trimming were resolved from the DNA. Here the sample spans a few hundred thousand clones, around 90% being singletons. Sequencing used peripheral blood. The receptor was derived from a woman in her thirties or forties with acute or convalescent COVID-19. This rearrangement joins TRBV6-5 to TRBJ1-2; 9 bases map to TRBD1. This CDR3 is CASTMRQGDGYTF. CDR3 nucleotides: TGTGCCAGCACTATGAGACAGGGGGATGGCTACACCTTC.